The 32 T cell receptor beta chains listed next were all sequenced from one sample in a study of cytomegalovirus exposure and HLA in healthy donors. Use of 60 Vbeta and 13 Jbeta primers characterized the PCR. This table comes from immunoSEQ multiplex PCR, and its TCRdb copy is limited to in-frame clones, with some not included. Among 250,000 or so clones, about 80% were seen once, and the ten largest hold around 8%. Sequenced sample: PBMCs. These receptors were obtained from a woman aged 55-70 years in good health and CMV-seropositive.

The V and J genes are TRBV27 and TRBJ2-2, with 8 nucleotides matching TRBD1. V lost 3 bases and J lost 2; bases outside the gene matches: 2. This CDR3 is built from 15 residues. From germline, CDR1 is MNHEY and CDR2 SMNVEV (reference sequence). The CDR3 nucleotides are TGTGCCAGCAGTTTCGACAGGGGAAACACCGGGGAGCTGTTTTTT. Its translation is CASSFDRGNTGELFF.

This rearrangement joins TRBV5-1 to TRBJ1-4, with 8 bases aligning to TRBD1. Trimming cost V 0 bases and J 8 bases; bases outside gene matches: 3. CDR1 and CDR2 from the germline V gene are SGHRS and YFSETQ. This CDR3 contains 14 residues. In DNA form, the CDR3 reads TGCGCCAGCAGCTTGGCCGGACAGGGAGAAAAACTGTTTTTT. Encoded protein: CASSLAGQGEKLFF.

The chain joins TRBV2 to TRBJ1-5; 7 bases agree with TRBD1. V dropped 1 base and J dropped 4; count of bases not matched to a gene: 1. The germline CDR1 and CDR2 sequences are SNHLY and FYNNEI. CDR3 length: 14 amino acids. As DNA, the CDR3 is TGTGCCAGCAGTGAAGAGACAGGGAATCAGCCCCAGCATTTT. Amino acid sequence: CASSEETGNQPQHF.

This sequence joins TRBV15 and TRBJ2-3, with D possibly being TRBD1 (6 bases). This CDR3 contains 11 residues. Trimming pared 5 bases from V and 12 bases from J, leaving 12 bases between. Germline V CDR1 and CDR2: LNHNV, YYDKDF (reference sequence). The CDR3 DNA follows: TGTGCCACCAGCGCCCGGACAGTACAGTATTTT. Amino acids: CATSARTVQYF. The full variable domain, with the rest looked up from reference TRBV15 and TRBJ2-3, is DAMVIQNPRYQVTQFGKPVTLSCSQTLNHNVMYWYQQKSSQAPKLLFHYYDKDFNNEADTPDNFQSRRPNTSFCFLDIRSPGLGDTAMYLCATSARTVQYFGPGTRLTVL.

The J gene is TRBJ1-1, the V gene TRBV4-3; D is uncertain. V was shortened by 3 bases and J by 1 base, with 9 bases between the two germline ends. CDR3 length: 14 amino acids. Germline V gives CDR1 LGHNA, CDR2 YSLEER. CDR3 DNA sequence: TGCGCCAGCAGCCAGACAAGTACGAACACTGAAGCTTTCTTT. Translated: CASSQTSTNTEAFF.

The chain combines TRBV27 with TRBJ2-1; TRBD2 matches 13 bases. The CDR3 spans 20 residues. V lost 5 bases, J lost 3 bases, and 16 bases stayed unmatched. The germline gives CDR1 MNHEY, CDR2 SMNVEV (reference sequence). The CDR3 here is CASSQWGLAGLSRLYNEQFF. CDR3 bases: TGTGCCAGCAGTCAGTGGGGACTAGCGGGACTGAGCCGGCTCTACAATGAGCAGTTCTTC.

The chain uses TRBV14 and TRBJ2-5, with TRBD1 matching 11 bases. J gave up 5 bases and V 3 bases, and 8 bases lay outside the gene matches. The CDR3 is 16 amino acids. Germline V CDR1 and CDR2: SGHDN, FVKESK. This chain's CDR3 is CASSHRTGGAKETQYF. For the CDR3, the DNA is TGTGCCAGCAGCCATCGGACAGGGGGCGCGAAGGAGACCCAGTACTTC.

The chain has TRBV4-1 and TRBJ2-7, with 12 bases fitting TRBD2. The germline CDR1 and CDR2 sequences are MGHRA and YSYEKL. The ends lost 1 base at V and 0 bases at J; junction bases unmatched: 7. CDR3 size: 18 residues. CDR3 bases: TGCGCCAGCAGCCAAGCCCAACTACTAGCGGGAGGCTCCTACGAGCAGTACTTC. Translated, it gives CASSQAQLLAGGSYEQYF.

The chain combines TRBV7-9 with TRBJ2-2; 10 bases are shared with TRBD2. This CDR3 contains 15 residues. V gave up 5 bases and J gave up 8 bases; unmatched junction bases: 8. Germline V lookup: CDR1 SEHNR, CDR2 FQNEAQ (reference sequence). This CDR3 is CASSRLAGPSGELFF. CDR3 in DNA: TGTGCCAGCAGCCGACTAGCGGGCCCCTCGGGGGAGCTGTTTTTT.

V gene TRBV7-9 combines with J gene TRBJ2-2; 7 bases line up with TRBD2. The length of the CDR3 is 17 residues. V gave up 8 bases and J gave up 2 bases; unmatched junction bases: 14. Germline V gene lookup returns CDR1 SEHNR and CDR2 FQNEAQ (reference sequence). CDR3 sequence: CASGKGLAETNTGELFF. The DNA of the CDR3 is TGTGCCAGCGGAAAAGGGCTAGCGGAGACAAACACCGGGGAGCTGTTTTTT.

The chain employs TRBV5-1 and TRBJ1-4; D gene uncertain. Germline CDR1 SGHRS, CDR2 YFSETQ. V was trimmed by 3 bases and J by 3 bases, leaving 9 bases between them. The CDR3 consists of 14 residues. The CDR3 is CASSSGRANEKLFF. As DNA, the CDR3 is TGCGCCAGCAGCTCTGGTAGAGCTAATGAAAAACTGTTTTTT.

This chain connects TRBV4-1 to TRBJ2-3; 7 bases match TRBD1. This CDR3 spans 15 amino acids. V lost 2 bases to trimming and J lost 4 bases; unmatched junction nucleotides: 6. Germline CDR1 MGHRA, CDR2 YSYEKL. This CDR3 is CASSQWVQGADTQYF. CDR3 nucleotide sequence: TGCGCCAGCAGCCAATGGGTCCAGGGGGCAGATACGCAGTATTTT.

This chain joins TRBV7-9 and TRBJ1-2; unclear D gene. CDR1 is SEHNR and CDR2 is FQNEAQ in the germline V gene (reference sequence). The V end was cut by 4 bases, the J end by 2 bases, with 8 bases between. CDR3 size: 13 residues. The CDR3, as DNA: TGTGCCAGCAGCTCCTACAGAAACTATGGCTACACCTTC. It codes for CASSSYRNYGYTF.

This clone has only a few counts. This sequence joins TRBV10-3 and TRBJ2-3; TRBD2 matches 10 bases. The CDR3 spans 15 residues. Germline V gene sequence: CDR1 ENHRY, CDR2 SYGVKD. V lost 6 bases to trimming and J lost 1 base; unmatched junction nucleotides: 4. CDR3 sequence reads: CAIREREGGTDTQYF. The CDR3 DNA follows: TGTGCCATCAGGGAGCGGGAGGGGGGCACAGATACGCAGTATTTT.

The V call is TRBV18, the J call TRBJ2-5; 7 positions agree with TRBD1. With 3 bases clipped from V and 5 bases from J, the junction kept 9 bases outside the gene matches. CDR1 KGHSH and CDR2 LQKENI come from the germline V gene. This CDR3 comprises 15 residues. The CDR3 reads CASSPRQGSTETQYF. The CDR3 nucleotides are TGTGCCAGCTCACCCCGACAGGGATCGACGGAGACCCAGTACTTC.

V and J are TRBV4-1 and TRBJ2-5; 9 nucleotides line up with TRBD1. The CDR3 length is 16 residues. V was clipped by 0 bases and J by 5 bases; unmatched bases: 7. Looked up from germline, CDR1 is MGHRA and CDR2 is YSYEKL. The CDR3 region has the DNA TGCGCCAGCAGCCAAGATGGGACAGGGTCCGGGGAGACCCAGTACTTC. Amino acids: CASSQDGTGSGETQYF.

The J gene is TRBJ1-1, the V gene TRBV11-1, with D possibly matching TRBD1 (6 bases). The CDR3 has 11 residues. V dropped 3 bases and J dropped 9 bases, with 8 bases sitting between them. From germline, CDR1 is SGHAT and CDR2 FQDESV (reference sequence). CDR3 bases: TGTGCCAGCAGCTTCAGGGGTAAAGCTTTCTTT. The encoded protein is CASSFRGKAFF.

As DNA, the CDR3 is TGCGCCAGCAGTCCACCACAAACGGGACAGGGTCGCACTGAAGCTTTCTTT. This sequence encodes CASSPPQTGQGRTEAFF. V usage is TRBV5-1 and J usage is TRBJ1-1; TRBD1 matches at 9 bases. Trimming removed 5 bases from V and 4 bases from J; junction bases left unmatched: 15. The CDR3 totals 17 residues. Germline V gene data show CDR1 as SGHRS and CDR2 as YFSETQ.

V is TRBV5-1 and J is TRBJ1-3; D gene unclear. The CDR3 loop spans 14 amino acids. Germline V CDR1 and CDR2: SGHRS, YFSETQ. Between the trimmed V and J ends, which lost 0 bases and 1 base, there was a span of 5 bases. CDR3 sequence (DNA): TGCGCCAGCAGCTTGGCCGCGTCTGGAAACACCATATATTTT. As protein: CASSLAASGNTIYF.

The gene calls are TRBV15 and TRBJ2-7; 7 bases are shared with TRBD1. Germline-derived CDR1 and CDR2 are LNHNV and YYDKDF (reference sequence). V trimming: 0 bases; J trimming: 2 bases; junction bases outside the gene matches: 4. The length of the CDR3 is 15 residues. The CDR3 protein is CATSRDLGQTYEQYF. The CDR3 nucleotides are TGTGCCACCAGCAGAGATTTGGGACAGACCTACGAGCAGTACTTC.

V is TRBV19 and J is TRBJ2-7, with 9 bases fitting TRBD1. CDR3 size: 15 residues. V was pared by 2 bases and J by 1 base, with 3 bases of the junction left unmatched. Germline V lookup: CDR1 LNHDA, CDR2 SQIVND (reference sequence). DNA of the CDR3: TGTGCCAGTAGTATATCGACAGGGGGATCCTACGAGCAGTACTTC. Translation: CASSISTGGSYEQYF. The full variable domain, completed using reference TRBV19 and TRBJ2-7, is DGGITQSPKYLFRKEGQNVTLSCEQNLNHDAMYWYRQDPGQGLRLIYYSQIVNDFQKGDIAEGYSVSREKKESFPLTVTSAQKNPTAFYLCASSISTGGSYEQYFGPGTRLTVT.

J is TRBJ1-2 and V is TRBV30; no definite D call. The CDR3 has 16 amino acids. Looked up from germline, CDR1 is GTSNPN and CDR2 is SVGIG (reference sequence). Trimming left V 0 bases short and J 4 bases short, with 18 bases between. CDR3 residues: CAWSVSGPIPFYGYTF. CDR3 in DNA: TGTGCCTGGAGTGTATCTGGGCCGATTCCGTTCTATGGCTACACCTTC.

V usage is TRBV6-5 and J usage is TRBJ2-5; D ambiguous. The V gene lost 10 bases and the J gene lost 1 base, with 13 bases spanning the gap. Germline assignment: CDR1 MNHEY and CDR2 SVGAGI. CDR3 size: 13 residues. In DNA form, the CDR3 reads TGTGCCACCCAGGTGGGCCGCCAAGAGACCCAGTACTTC. Translation: CATQVGRQETQYF.

The chain recombines TRBV5-1 with TRBJ2-2; 8 bases align to TRBD2. Germline CDR1 and CDR2: SGHRS and YFSETQ. Unmatched junction bases numbered 4, after V lost 1 base and J lost 5 bases. The CDR3 is 15 amino acids. CDR3 residues: CASSLRAGVTGELFF. The CDR3 DNA reads as TGCGCCAGCAGCTTGAGAGCGGGAGTAACCGGGGAGCTGTTTTTT. Supplemented by reference TRBV5-1 and TRBJ2-2, the full variable domain reads KAGVTQTPRYLIKTRGQQVTLSCSPISGHRSVSWYQQTPGQGLQFLFEYFSETQRNKGNFPGRFSGRQFSNSRSEMNVSTLELGDSALYLCASSLRAGVTGELFFGEGSRLTVL.

This clone has just one count. The rearrangement uses TRBV11-2 and TRBJ2-1, with TRBD1 as a possible D gene (6 bases). Germline V gene lookup returns CDR1 SGHAT and CDR2 FQNNGV. This CDR3 spans 13 amino acids. V lost 4 bases to trimming and J lost 7 bases, with 11 bases between them. CDR3 nucleotides: TGTGCCAGCAGCTCGATCAGGGGTAATGAGCAGTTCTTC. Translation gives CASSSIRGNEQFF.

About this clone: The same CDR3 arises from other DNA sequences in this sample as well. The chain uses TRBV7-9 and TRBJ2-7; weak D call: TRBD1 (7 bases). Germline values: CDR1 SEHNR, CDR2 FQNEAQ (reference sequence). Trimming stripped 6 bases from V and 0 bases from J, with 9 bases between. The length of the CDR3 is 13 residues. Here the CDR3 DNA reads TGTGCCAGCAGGCGGGACAGCTCCTACGAGCAGTACTTC. Protein sequence: CASRRDSSYEQYF.

The rearrangement uses TRBV4-2 and TRBJ2-3; 11 nucleotides line up with TRBD2. This CDR3 comprises 16 residues. The J segment lost 5 bases and the V segment lost 0 bases, leaving 4 bases of the junction unmatched. Germline CDR1 and CDR2: LGHNA and YNFKEQ. DNA for the CDR3: TGTGCCAGCAGCCAAGAAGTAGCGGGAGGGGTAGATACGCAGTATTTT. It is translated as CASSQEVAGGVDTQYF.

This clone was detected once. This chain joins TRBV28 and TRBJ2-5, with a weak D call TRBD2 (5 bases). CDR3 length: 16 amino acids. Trimming stripped 3 bases from V and 4 bases from J, with 18 bases between. The V gene's germline CDR1 is MDHEN and CDR2 SYDVKM. The CDR3 DNA reads TGTGCCAGCAGTTTGTTCCGACTAACCTACCGAGAGACCCAGTACTTC. Its translation: CASSLFRLTYRETQYF.

J is TRBJ2-7 and V is TRBV5-5; the match to TRBD1 covers 8 bases. V lost 0 bases, J lost 3 bases, and 2 bases stayed unmatched. CDR1 and CDR2 from the germline V gene are SGHKS and YYEKEE (reference sequence). This CDR3 has 14 amino acids. The CDR3 region is CASSLGQGLYEQYF. The CDR3 DNA sequence: TGTGCCAGCAGCTTGGGACAGGGGCTCTACGAGCAGTACTTC.

The gene calls are TRBV7-2 and TRBJ2-5, with D perhaps matching TRBD1 (5 bases). The CDR3 sequence is 13 residues long. The germline V gene has CDR1 SGHTA and CDR2 FQGNSA. V was trimmed by 5 bases and J by 2 bases, leaving 9 bases between them. The CDR3 sequence is CASSRGQQETQYF. CDR3 nucleotide sequence: TGTGCCAGCAGCCGCGGACAACAAGAGACCCAGTACTTC.

V usage is TRBV7-7 and J usage is TRBJ1-1; TRBD1 agrees at 10 bases. The CDR3 is made up of 13 amino acids. Per the germline V gene, CDR1 is SSHAT and CDR2 is FNYEAQ (reference sequence). V gave up 5 bases and J gave up 7 bases; unmatched junction bases: 4. The CDR3 is CASSTGTGDEAFF. The CDR3 DNA sequence: TGTGCCAGCAGCACCGGGACAGGGGATGAAGCTTTCTTT.

The chain is built from TRBV30 and TRBJ1-5, with D unclear. Germline V gene data show CDR1 as GTSNPN and CDR2 as SVGIG (reference sequence). CDR3 length: 17 amino acids. V was cut by 0 bases and J by 3 bases, with 18 bases left in between. The CDR3 is CAWSVLRSGGHNQPQHF. CDR3 in DNA: TGTGCCTGGAGTGTACTCCGTAGTGGAGGGCACAATCAGCCCCAGCATTTT.